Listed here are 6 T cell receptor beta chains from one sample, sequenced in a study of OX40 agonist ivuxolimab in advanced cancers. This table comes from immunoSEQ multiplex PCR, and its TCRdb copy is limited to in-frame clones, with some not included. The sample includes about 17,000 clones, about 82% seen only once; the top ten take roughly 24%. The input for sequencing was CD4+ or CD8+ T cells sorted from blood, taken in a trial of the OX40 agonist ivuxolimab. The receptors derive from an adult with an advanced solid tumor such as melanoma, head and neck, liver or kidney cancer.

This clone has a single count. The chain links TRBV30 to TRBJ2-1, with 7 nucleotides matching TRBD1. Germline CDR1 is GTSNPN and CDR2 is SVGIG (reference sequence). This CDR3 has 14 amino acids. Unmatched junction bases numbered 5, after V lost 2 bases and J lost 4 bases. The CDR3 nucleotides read TGTGCCTGGAGTCCCCGGGACAGATACAATGAGCAGTTCTTC. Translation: CAWSPRDRYNEQFF.

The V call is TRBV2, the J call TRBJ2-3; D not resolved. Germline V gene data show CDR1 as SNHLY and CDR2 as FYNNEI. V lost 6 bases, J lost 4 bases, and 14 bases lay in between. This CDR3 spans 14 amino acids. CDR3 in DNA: TGTGCCAGCAGAGGCCCGGTGAGGCCAGATACGCAGTATTTT. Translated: CASRGPVRPDTQYF.

The CDR3 region is CASSYASNNYEQYF. The CDR3 DNA reads as TGTGCCAGCAGTTACGCCTCAAACAACTACGAGCAGTACTTC. The gene calls are TRBV6-6 and TRBJ2-7; D ambiguous. Germline V gives CDR1 MNHNY, CDR2 SVGAGI (reference sequence). The length of the CDR3 is 14 residues. Trimming pared 2 bases from V and 3 bases from J, leaving 11 bases between.

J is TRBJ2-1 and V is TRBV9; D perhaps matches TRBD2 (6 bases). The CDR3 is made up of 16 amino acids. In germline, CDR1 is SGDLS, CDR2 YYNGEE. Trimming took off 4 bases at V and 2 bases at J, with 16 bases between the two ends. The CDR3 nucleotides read TGTGCCAGCAGCAGTCGCCGGGAGAACCCCTACAATGAGCAGTTCTTC. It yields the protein CASSSRRENPYNEQFF.

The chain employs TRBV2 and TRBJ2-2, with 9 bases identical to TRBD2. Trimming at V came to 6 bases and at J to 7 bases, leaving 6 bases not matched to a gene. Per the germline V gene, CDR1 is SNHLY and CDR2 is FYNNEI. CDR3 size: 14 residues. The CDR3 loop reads CASRVAGENGELFF. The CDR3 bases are TGTGCCAGCAGGGTAGCGGGAGAGAACGGGGAGCTGTTTTTT.

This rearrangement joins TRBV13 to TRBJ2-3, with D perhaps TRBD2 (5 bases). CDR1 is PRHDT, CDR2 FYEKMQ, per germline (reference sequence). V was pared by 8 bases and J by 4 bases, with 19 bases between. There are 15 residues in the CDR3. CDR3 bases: TGTGCCAGCGCGAGGAGGTCACAACTAGCAGATACGCAGTATTTT. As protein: CASARRSQLADTQYF. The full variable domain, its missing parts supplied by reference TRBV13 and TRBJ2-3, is AAGVIQSPRHLIKEKRETATLKCYPIPRHDTVYWYQQGPGQDPQFLISFYEKMQSDKGSIPDRFSAQQFSDYHSELNMSSLELGDSALYFCASARRSQLADTQYFGPGTRLTVL.